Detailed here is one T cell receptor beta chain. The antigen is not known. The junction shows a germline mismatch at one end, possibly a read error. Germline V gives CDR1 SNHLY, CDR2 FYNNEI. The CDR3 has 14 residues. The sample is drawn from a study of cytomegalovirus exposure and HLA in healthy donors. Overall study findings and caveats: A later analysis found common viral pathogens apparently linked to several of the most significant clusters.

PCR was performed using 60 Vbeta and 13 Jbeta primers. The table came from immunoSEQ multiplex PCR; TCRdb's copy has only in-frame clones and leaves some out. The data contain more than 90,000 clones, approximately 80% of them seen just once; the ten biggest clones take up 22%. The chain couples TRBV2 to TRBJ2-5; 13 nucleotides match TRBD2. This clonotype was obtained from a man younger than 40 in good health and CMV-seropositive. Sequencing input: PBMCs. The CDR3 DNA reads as TGTGCCAGCAGTCCTATTACTAGCGGGAGGGGCTTCGACTTC. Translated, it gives CASSPITSGRGFDF.